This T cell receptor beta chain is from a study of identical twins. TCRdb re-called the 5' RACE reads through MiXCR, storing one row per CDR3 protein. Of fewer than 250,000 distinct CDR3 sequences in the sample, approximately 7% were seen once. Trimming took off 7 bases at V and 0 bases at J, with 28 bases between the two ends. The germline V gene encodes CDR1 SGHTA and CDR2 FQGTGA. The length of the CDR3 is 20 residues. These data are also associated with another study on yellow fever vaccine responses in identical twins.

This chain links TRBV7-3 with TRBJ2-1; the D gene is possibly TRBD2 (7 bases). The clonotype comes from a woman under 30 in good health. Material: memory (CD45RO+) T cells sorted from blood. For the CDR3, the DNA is TGTGCCAGCACCCCCGGCGGGGGCAGCGGCCACCATCGCTCCTACAATGAGCAGTTCTTC. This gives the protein CASTPGGGSGHHRSYNEQFF. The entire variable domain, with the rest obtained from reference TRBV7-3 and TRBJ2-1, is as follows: GAGVSQTPSNKVTEKGKYVELRCDPISGHTALYWYRQSLGQGPEFLIYFQGTGAADDSGLPNDRFFAVRPEGSVSTLKIQRTERGDSAVYLCASTPGGGSGHHRSYNEQFFGPGTRLTVL.